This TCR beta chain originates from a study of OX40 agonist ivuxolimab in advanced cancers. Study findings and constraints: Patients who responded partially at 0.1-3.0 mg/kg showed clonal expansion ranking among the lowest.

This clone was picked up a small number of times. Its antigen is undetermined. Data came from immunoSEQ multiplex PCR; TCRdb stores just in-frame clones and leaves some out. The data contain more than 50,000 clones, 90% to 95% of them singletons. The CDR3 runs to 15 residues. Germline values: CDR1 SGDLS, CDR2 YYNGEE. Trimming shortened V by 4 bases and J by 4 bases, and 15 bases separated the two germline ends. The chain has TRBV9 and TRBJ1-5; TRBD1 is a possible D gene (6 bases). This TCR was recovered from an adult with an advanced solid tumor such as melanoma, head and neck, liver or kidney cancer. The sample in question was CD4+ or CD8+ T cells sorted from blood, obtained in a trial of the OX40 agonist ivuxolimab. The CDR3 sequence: CASSRGGGRNQPQHF. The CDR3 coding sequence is TGTGCCAGCAGCAGGGGAGGGGGACGGAATCAGCCCCAGCATTTT. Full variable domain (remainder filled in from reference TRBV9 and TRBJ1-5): DSGVTQTPKHLITATGQRVTLRCSPRSGDLSVYWYQQSLDQGLQFLIQYYNGEERAKGNILERFSAQQFPDLHSELNLSSLELGDSALYFCASSRGGGRNQPQHFGDGTRLSIL.